This T cell receptor beta chain was captured in a study of blood T cells in healthy people across ages. A word on this clonotype: As yet, its antigen is unknown.

The authors ran a second PCR of about 6 to 11 cycles using a sample-barcoded 5' primer and a J-beta primer mix. Each single sample gave us at least 2.5 million CDR3-containing paired-end reads. One entry per CDR3 protein results from TCRdb running MiXCR on the 5' RACE reads. The table records 540,000 or so distinct CDR3 sequences, 24% of them present only once. General observations from the study: Per million T cells, TCR beta diversity dropped about linearly as age rose.

These data were also filed under a second study, of T cells of mothers and their children.

The origin of this receptor is a boy aged 5-17 years in good health. The sequencing sample was made of blood.

The CDR3 is CASSEDRDRAFTEVDEQFF. In DNA, the CDR3 is TGTGCCAGCAGTGAAGACCGGGACAGGGCCTTTACCGAAGTCGATGAGCAGTTCTTC. The genes are TRBV2 and TRBJ2-1, with 9 bases that match TRBD1. Germline V CDR1 and CDR2: SNHLY, FYNNEI. The junction had 18 bases not matched to a gene; V was cut back by 1 base and J by 8 bases. CDR3 length: 19 residues.